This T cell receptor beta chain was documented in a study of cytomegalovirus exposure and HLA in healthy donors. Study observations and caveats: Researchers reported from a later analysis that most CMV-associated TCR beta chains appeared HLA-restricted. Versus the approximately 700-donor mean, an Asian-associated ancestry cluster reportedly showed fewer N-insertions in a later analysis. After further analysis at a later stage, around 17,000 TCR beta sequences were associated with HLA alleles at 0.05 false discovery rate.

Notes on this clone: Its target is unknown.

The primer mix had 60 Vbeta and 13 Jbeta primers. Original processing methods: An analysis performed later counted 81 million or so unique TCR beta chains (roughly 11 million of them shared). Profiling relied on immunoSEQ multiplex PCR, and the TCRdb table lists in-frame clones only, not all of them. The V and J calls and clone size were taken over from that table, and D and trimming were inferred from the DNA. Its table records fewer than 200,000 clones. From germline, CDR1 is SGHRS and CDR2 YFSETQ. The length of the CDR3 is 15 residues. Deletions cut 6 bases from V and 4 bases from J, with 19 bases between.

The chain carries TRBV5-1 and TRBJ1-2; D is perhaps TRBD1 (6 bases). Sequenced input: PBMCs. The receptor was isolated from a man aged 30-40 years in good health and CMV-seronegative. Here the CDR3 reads CASKTSGGLVYGYTF. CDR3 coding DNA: TGCGCCAGCAAAACTAGCGGGGGCCTCGTCTATGGCTACACCTTC.